This T cell receptor (beta chain) was captured in a study of control samples from healthy donors and cancer patients. The repertoire was sequenced with immunoSEQ multiplex PCR; TCRdb's copy has only in-frame clones and lacks some. The table records around 200,000 clones, roughly 94% of them present only once. This CDR3 contains 14 residues. Germline CDR1 reads LGHDT; CDR2 reads YNNKEL (reference sequence). The V gene end was trimmed by 5 bases and the J gene end by 1 base; junction bases not matched to a gene: 3. This chain connects TRBV3-1 (or the pseudogene TRBV3-2) to TRBJ1-1, with 8 bases aligning to TRBD1. Sequencing was done on a sample of blood. This receptor was taken from a man in his forties or fifties in good health. The CDR3 DNA reads as TGTGCCAGCAGCACTGGGACAGGGAACACTGAAGCTTTCTTT. It codes for CASSTGTGNTEAFF.